These 25 T cell receptor beta chains were all obtained from the same sample, sequenced in a study of blood T cells in healthy people across ages. Together with a sample-barcoded 5' primer, a J-beta primer mix was included in a second PCR lasting about 7 to 11 cycles. TCRdb recomputed calls from the 5' RACE reads with MiXCR, one row per CDR3 protein. The sample lists approximately 490,000 distinct CDR3 sequences, around 24% occurring once. This sample was also put to use in a study of T cells of mothers and their children.

Sample: blood. All receptors derive from a boy between 10 and 17 years old in good health.

This clonotype was counted between two and nine times. The V and J genes are TRBV6-5 and TRBJ1-2, with D perhaps TRBD1 (6 bases). This CDR3 contains 15 residues. Germline values: CDR1 MNHEY, CDR2 SVGAGI. The germline V and J ends were trimmed by 4 bases and 0 bases, with 12 bases remaining between them. The CDR3 sequence: CASSSRQATNYGYTF. DNA for the CDR3: TGTGCCAGCAGTTCCCGACAGGCGACTAACTATGGCTACACCTTC.

A few counts support this clonotype. The chain is built from TRBV9 and TRBJ2-5, with 8 nucleotides matching TRBD1. The end of the DNA fits TRBJ2-7 better, so the J call may be wrong. The germline V gene encodes CDR1 SGDLS and CDR2 YYNGEE. The CDR3 is made up of 16 amino acids. This chain's CDR3 is CASSVGASGGGYEQYF. DNA for the CDR3: TGTGCCAGCAGCGTAGGGGCTTCAGGGGGCGGCTACGAGCAGTACTTC.

This clonotype has a handful of counts. This chain links TRBV6-5 with TRBJ2-3; D gene unclear. CDR1 and CDR2 (germline): MNHEY, SVGAGI. The CDR3 contains 13 residues. Trimming shortened V by 5 bases and J by 0 bases, and 6 bases separated the two germline ends. In DNA form, the CDR3 reads TGTGCCAGCAGTCGGAAGAGCACAGATACGCAGTATTTT. Its protein product is CASSRKSTDTQYF.

The chain combines TRBV20-1 with TRBJ1-5, with D unresolved. This CDR3 region has 15 residues. V lost 0 bases and J 7 bases, leaving 16 bases between the germline ends. The V gene's germline CDR1 is DFQATT and CDR2 SNEGSKA (reference sequence). CDR3 region: CSARDVSRERQPQHF. The DNA of the CDR3 is TGCAGTGCTAGAGATGTGTCGAGAGAGCGGCAGCCCCAGCATTTT.

The rearrangement links TRBV7-2 to TRBJ2-3, with 9 positions matching TRBD2. The CDR3 loop spans 15 amino acids. CDR1 and CDR2 (germline): SGHTA, FQGNSA. The ends lost 2 bases at V and 6 bases at J; junction bases unmatched: 6. As DNA, the CDR3 is TGTGCCAGCAGCTTAATAGCGGGAGCGGGGGATACGCAGTATTTT. Its protein is CASSLIAGAGDTQYF.

V gene TRBV29-1 combines with J gene TRBJ1-4, with D hard to call. The CDR3 length is 11 residues. The ends were cut back, 5 bases at V and 4 bases at J, with 5 bases in the middle. Germline CDR1 reads SQVTM; CDR2 reads ANQGSEA. The CDR3 sequence is CSVRDNEKLFF. The CDR3 nucleotides are TGCAGCGTTAGGGATAATGAAAAACTGTTTTTT.

The chain is built from TRBV12-3 or TRBV12-4 and TRBJ2-5; TRBD1 or TRBD2 may be the D gene (5 bases each). The better agreement between TRBJ2-1 and the DNA end casts doubt on the J call. The CDR3 extends over 13 amino acids. DNA of the CDR3: TGTGCCAGCAGTTCCGGGGCATACAATGAGCAGTTCTTC. It specifies CASSSGAYNEQFF.

This chain connects TRBV10-3 to TRBJ1-1, with 7 positions matching TRBD1. There are 16 residues in the CDR3. Germline values: CDR1 ENHRY, CDR2 SYGVKD. Unmatched junction bases numbered 14, after V lost 6 bases and J lost 4 bases. The CDR3 region is CAISDPTGTVSTEAFF. In DNA form, the CDR3 reads TGTGCCATCAGCGACCCCACCGGGACAGTAAGCACTGAAGCTTTCTTT.

The chain links TRBV9 to TRBJ1-2; TRBD1 matches 7 bases. The germline V gene has CDR1 SGDLS and CDR2 YYNGEE. The CDR3 spans 15 residues. After removal of 4 bases from V and 0 bases from J, the junction contained 6 bases not matched to a gene. The CDR3 loop reads CASSPETGSNYGYTF. CDR3 nucleotide sequence: TGTGCCAGCAGCCCCGAGACAGGGTCTAACTATGGCTACACCTTC. The full variable domain, in which reference TRBV9 and TRBJ1-2 provide the parts outside the CDR3, is DSGVTQTPKHLITATGQRVTLRCSPRSGDLSVYWYQQSLDQGLQFLIQYYNGEERAKGNILERFSAQQFPDLHSELNLSSLELGDSALYFCASSPETGSNYGYTFGSGTRLTVV.

This clonotype showed up just a few times. The chain is built from TRBV4-1 and TRBJ2-5; the D is unclear. The germline V gene encodes CDR1 MGHRA and CDR2 YSYEKL. The CDR3 length is 14 residues. Between the trimmed V and J ends, which lost 5 bases and 2 bases, there was a span of 12 bases. CDR3 bases: TGCGCCAGCAGCTCCCGTCTCGTTCAAGAGACCCAGTACTTC. Encoded protein: CASSSRLVQETQYF.

This clonotype was observed a handful of times. The CDR3 bases are TGTGCCAGCAGCTTAGTAACTGCTAACGGGGGGACCCAGTACTTC. This encodes CASSLVTANGGTQYF. The gene calls are TRBV7-2 and TRBJ2-5; perhaps TRBD2 as D (6 bases). In germline, CDR1 is SGHTA, CDR2 FQGNSA. V lost 1 base to trimming and J lost 7 bases, with 16 bases between them. This CDR3 region has 15 residues.

The rearrangement links TRBV9 to TRBJ1-2; tentative D call: TRBD1 (6 bases). CDR1 is SGDLS and CDR2 is YYNGEE in the germline V gene. The CDR3 runs to 15 residues. V gave up 0 bases and J gave up 4 bases, with 13 bases separating them. The CDR3 bases are TGTGCCAGCAGCGTAGGTCAGGGGAAGGGCTATGGCTACACCTTC. Amino acids: CASSVGQGKGYGYTF.

This clonotype turned up a few times. V is TRBV27 and J is TRBJ1-1; D might be TRBD1 (5 bases). Trimming shortened V by 2 bases and J by 4 bases, and 11 bases separated the two germline ends. This CDR3 is built from 14 residues. Germline assignment: CDR1 MNHEY and CDR2 SMNVEV (reference sequence). CDR3 loop: CASSLRGPGTEAFF. Written as DNA, the CDR3 is TGTGCCAGCAGTTTACGGGGCCCTGGCACTGAAGCTTTCTTT.

The V and J genes are TRBV7-2 and TRBJ2-1; D gene uncertain. The end of the DNA aligns better with TRBJ2-7, so the J call may be wrong. Germline CDR1 is SGHTA and CDR2 is FQGNSA. The CDR3 loop spans 14 amino acids. CDR3 coding DNA: TGTGCCAGCAGCCCGGCTGACAAGTCCCGCGAGCAGTACTTC. It yields the protein CASSPADKSREQYF.

This clonotype was seen only a few times. CDR3 amino acids: CASSLSASTYNEQFF. Here the CDR3 DNA reads TGTGCCAGCAGTTTATCGGCTAGCACCTACAATGAGCAGTTCTTC. The J gene is TRBJ2-1, the V gene TRBV27; possible D gene TRBD2, 5 bases. V gave up 0 bases and J gave up 2 bases, with 8 bases separating them. The CDR3 contains 15 residues. Germline V gene lookup returns CDR1 MNHEY and CDR2 SMNVEV (reference sequence).

This clonotype was seen ten or more times. The chain joins TRBV5-1 to TRBJ2-7; D not certain. The CDR3 loop spans 16 amino acids. In germline, CDR1 is SGHRS, CDR2 YFSETQ. V dropped 0 bases and J dropped 3 bases, with 16 bases sitting between them. This chain's CDR3 is CASSLALGSVDYEQYF. CDR3 bases: TGCGCCAGCAGCTTGGCCCTGGGCTCAGTAGACTACGAGCAGTACTTC.

This clonotype was observed a single time. CDR3 amino acids: CASSDIRGLDSGANVLTF. In DNA form, the CDR3 reads TGTGCCAGCAGTGACATCAGGGGGCTGGATTCTGGGGCCAACGTCCTGACTTTC. The V and J genes are TRBV6-1 and TRBJ2-6, with 8 bases matching TRBD1. Losses at the gene ends were 3 bases for V and 1 base for J; bases not matched to a gene: 8. Per the germline V gene, CDR1 is MNHNS and CDR2 is SASEGT. This CDR3 has 18 residues.

Note on this clonotype: The conserved phenylalanine or tryptophan normally closing the CDR3 is absent here, so this likely arose from a read error. V gene TRBV20-1 combines with J gene TRBJ2-4; possibly TRBD2 for D (5 bases). Germline CDR1 DFQATT, CDR2 SNEGSKA (reference sequence). This CDR3 is 15 amino acids long. Trimming took off 3 bases at V and 0 bases at J, with 12 bases between the two ends. As DNA, the CDR3 is TGCAGTGCTAGTCGAGGGCTGAAAGCCAAAAACATTCAGTACCTC. Its protein is CSASRGLKAKNIQYL.

The rearrangement joins TRBV5-1 to TRBJ1-1; a weak D match, TRBD1 (5 bases). The V gene's germline CDR1 is SGHRS and CDR2 YFSETQ. This CDR3 is 14 amino acids long. Trimming removed 4 bases from V and 1 base from J, with 11 bases in between. The CDR3 sequence is CASSRSRENTEAFF. CDR3 bases: TGCGCCAGCAGCAGAAGCAGGGAGAACACTGAAGCTTTCTTT.

The V call is TRBV3-1, the J call TRBJ1-5, with TRBD1 matching 7 bases. The CDR3 runs 16 residues. Germline loops: CDR1 LGHDT, CDR2 YNNKEL (reference sequence). With 1 base clipped from V and 0 bases from J, the junction kept 3 bases outside the gene matches. CDR3 residues: CASSQGGQISNQPQHF. DNA for the CDR3: TGTGCCAGCAGCCAAGGGGGACAGATTAGCAATCAGCCCCAGCATTTT.

This clonotype was counted a few times. This CDR3 is CASSVAGRMDEQFF. The CDR3 region has the DNA TGTGCCAGCAGCGTAGCCGGGAGAATGGATGAGCAGTTCTTC. The gene calls are TRBV9 and TRBJ2-1; the D gene is possibly TRBD2 (6 bases). The V end was cut by 0 bases, the J end by 8 bases, with 12 bases between. The CDR3 loop spans 14 amino acids. Germline V gives CDR1 SGDLS, CDR2 YYNGEE.

This clonotype appeared a few times. The V call is TRBV7-2, the J call TRBJ1-5; 8 bases are a match to TRBD1. J lost 5 bases, V lost 5 bases, and 8 bases had no gene match. Germline values: CDR1 SGHTA, CDR2 FQGNSA. The CDR3 covers 15 residues. The CDR3 DNA reads TGTGCCAGCAGCCCCCGGACAGGGCAGGATCAGCCCCAGCATTTT. This encodes CASSPRTGQDQPQHF.

This clonotype has a handful of counts. The chain recombines TRBV12-3 or TRBV12-4 with TRBJ1-2; D not certain. V lost 5 bases and J 1 base, leaving 17 bases between the germline ends. The CDR3 consists of 16 residues. The CDR3 DNA reads as TGTGCCAGCAGTAATTATTCGACGGCGTTTAACTATGGCTACACCTTC. This encodes CASSNYSTAFNYGYTF.

This sequence joins TRBV4-3 and TRBJ2-5; 7 positions agree with TRBD2. The germline V gene encodes CDR1 LGHNA and CDR2 YSLEER. The CDR3 extends over 17 amino acids. V dropped 0 bases and J dropped 2; count of bases not matched to a gene: 9. The CDR3 is CASSQDSMLAAQETQYF. The CDR3 nucleotides are TGCGCCAGCAGCCAAGATAGCATGCTAGCGGCACAAGAGACCCAGTACTTC.

The chain has TRBV20-1 and TRBJ2-1, with D possibly TRBD2 on 6 matching bases. The J call is doubtful: the DNA matches TRBJ2-7 better. This CDR3 has 14 residues. Per germline, CDR1 DFQATT and CDR2 SNEGSKA (reference sequence). CDR3 amino acids: CSASVGSGSYEQYF. The CDR3 DNA sequence: TGCAGTGCTAGTGTAGGTAGCGGATCCTACGAGCAGTACTTC.